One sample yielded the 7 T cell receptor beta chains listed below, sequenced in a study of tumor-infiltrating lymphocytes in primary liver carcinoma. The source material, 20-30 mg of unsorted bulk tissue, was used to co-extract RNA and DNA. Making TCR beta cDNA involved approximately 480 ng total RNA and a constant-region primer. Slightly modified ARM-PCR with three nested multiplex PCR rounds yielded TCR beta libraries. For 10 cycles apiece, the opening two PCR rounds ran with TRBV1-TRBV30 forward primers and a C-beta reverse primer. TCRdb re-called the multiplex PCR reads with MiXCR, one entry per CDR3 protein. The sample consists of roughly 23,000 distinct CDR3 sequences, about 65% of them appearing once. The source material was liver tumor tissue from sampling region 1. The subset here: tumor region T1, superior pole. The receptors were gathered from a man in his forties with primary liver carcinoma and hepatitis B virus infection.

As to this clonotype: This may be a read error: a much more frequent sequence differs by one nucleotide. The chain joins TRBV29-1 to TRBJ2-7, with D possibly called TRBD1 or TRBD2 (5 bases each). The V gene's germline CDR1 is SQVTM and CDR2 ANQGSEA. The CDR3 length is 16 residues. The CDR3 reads CNTMTSGTGTPYEQYF. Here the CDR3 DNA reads TGCAACACCATGACATCTGGGACCGGCACTCCCTACGAGCAGTACTTC.

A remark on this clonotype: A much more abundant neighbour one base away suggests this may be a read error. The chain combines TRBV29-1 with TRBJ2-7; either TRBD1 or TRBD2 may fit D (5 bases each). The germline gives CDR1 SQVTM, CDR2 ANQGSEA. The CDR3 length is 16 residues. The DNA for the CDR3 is TGCAACTCCATGACATCTGGGACCGGCACTCCCTACGAGCAGTACTTC. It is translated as CNSMTSGTGTPYEQYF.

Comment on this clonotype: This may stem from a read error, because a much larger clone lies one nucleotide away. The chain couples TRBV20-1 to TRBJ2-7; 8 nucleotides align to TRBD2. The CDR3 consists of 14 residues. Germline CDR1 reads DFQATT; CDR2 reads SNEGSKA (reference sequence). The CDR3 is CSARVNGRAHEHYF. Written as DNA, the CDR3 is TGCAGTGCTAGAGTCAACGGGAGGGCTCACGAGCATTACTTC.

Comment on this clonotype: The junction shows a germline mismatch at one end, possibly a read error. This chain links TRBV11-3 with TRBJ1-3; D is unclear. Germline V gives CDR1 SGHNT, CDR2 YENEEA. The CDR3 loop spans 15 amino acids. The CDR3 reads CASSTEVRAGNTVYF. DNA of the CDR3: TGTGCTAGCAGTACAGAGGTCAGAGCCGGAAACACCGTATATTTT.

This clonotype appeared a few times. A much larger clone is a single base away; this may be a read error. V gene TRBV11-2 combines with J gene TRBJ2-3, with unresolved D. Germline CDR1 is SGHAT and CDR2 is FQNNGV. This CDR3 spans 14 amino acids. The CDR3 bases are TGTGCCAACAGCCCACAAACTCACACAGATACGCAGTATTTT. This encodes CANSPQTHTDTQYF.

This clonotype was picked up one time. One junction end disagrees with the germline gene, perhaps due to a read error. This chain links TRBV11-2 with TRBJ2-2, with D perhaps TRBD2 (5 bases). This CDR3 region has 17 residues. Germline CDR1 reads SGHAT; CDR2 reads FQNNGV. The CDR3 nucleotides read TGTGCCAGCGACTTAGCATTAGGAGGTGCGAACGCCGGGGAGCTGTTTTTT. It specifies CASDLALGGANAGELFF.

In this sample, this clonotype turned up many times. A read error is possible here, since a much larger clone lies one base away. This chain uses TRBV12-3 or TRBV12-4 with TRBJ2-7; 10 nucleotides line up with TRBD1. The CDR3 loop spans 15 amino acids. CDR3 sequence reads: CASSLGQGANYEQCF. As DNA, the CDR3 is TGTGCCAGCAGTTTAGGACAGGGGGCCAACTACGAGCAGTGCTTC.